Below are 20 T cell receptor beta chains sequenced from a single sample in a study of T cell clonality in common variable immunodeficiency. Clones were sequenced by immunoSEQ multiplex PCR, and TCRdb holds only the in-frame ones, with some missing. This sample comprises about 52,000 clones, none seen once only. The specimen was peripheral blood mononuclear cells. These receptors came from a person between 18 and 70 years old in good health.

The sequenced CDR3 bases are TGTGCCAGCAGTACCCCGACAGGGCCGCTCGAGACG. It yields the protein CASSTPTGPLET. The whole CDR3 protein is CASSTPTGPLETQYF. The chain combines TRBV2 with TRBJ2-3; TRBD1 matches at 7 bases. The CDR3 end falls 3 residues outside the read, so it is completed with the germline J gene. Germline loops: CDR1 SNHLY, CDR2 FYNNEI. The CDR3 sequence is 15 residues long.

This clone was counted between two and nine times. The read halts 3 residues ahead of the CDR3 end, with the missing end drawn from the germline J gene. The rearrangement uses TRBV2 and TRBJ2-3; D might be TRBD1 (6 bases). Germline V gene sequence: CDR1 SNHLY, CDR2 FYNNEI. This CDR3 region has 14 residues. The CDR3 protein is CASRTVAGVETQYF. CDR3 bases read: TGTGCCAGCAGGACCGTAGCAGGGGTCGAGACG.

This clone was recorded many times. Read sequence stops 3 residues before the CDR3 end, and the germline J gene provides the missing end. V is TRBV5-1 and J is TRBJ2-5, with D possibly matching TRBD2 (5 bases). The CDR3 length is 15 residues. Trimming took off 4 bases at V and 1 base at J, with 14 bases between the two ends. Germline CDR1 is SGHRS and CDR2 is YFSETQ. The CDR3 DNA, read in part, is TGCGCCAGCAGCCTGAACGGACTGATCCAAGAGACC. The encoded protein is CASSLNGLIQET. In full, the CDR3 reads CASSLNGLIQETQYF.

The sample holds many counts of this clone. The read halts 3 residues ahead of the CDR3 end, with the missing end drawn from the germline J gene. This chain joins TRBV18 and TRBJ2-5, with TRBD1 matching 7 bases. CDR3 length: 15 amino acids. Germline-derived CDR1 and CDR2 are KGHSH and LQKENI. V shed 4 bases and J 2 bases; nucleotides not matched to a gene: 7. The part of the CDR3 DNA that was read is TGTGCCAGCTCACAGATCCAGGGGGATCAAGAGACC. Translated, it gives CASSQIQGDQET. The entire CDR3 protein reads CASSQIQGDQETQYF.

This clone was picked up many times. The CDR3 end falls 3 residues outside the read, so it is completed with the germline J gene. The rearrangement joins TRBV6-4 to TRBJ2-1, with D unclear. V lost 9 bases and J 2 bases, leaving 17 bases between the germline ends. CDR1 MRHNA and CDR2 SNTAGT come from the germline V gene. The CDR3 consists of 15 residues. The sequenced part of the CDR3 DNA is TGTGCCAGTAAATTAGAGGCAGGAACCTACAATGAG. Its translation: CASKLEAGTYNE. The full-length CDR3 reads as CASKLEAGTYNEQFF.

At least ten counts were recorded for this clone. Read coverage stops 3 residues before the CDR3 terminus; the germline J gene supplies the remainder. The rearrangement uses TRBV6-1 and TRBJ2-1, with a weak D call TRBD1 (5 bases). Germline V gene lookup returns CDR1 MNHNS and CDR2 SASEGT. The germline V and J ends were trimmed by 2 bases and 8 bases, with 13 bases remaining between them. The CDR3 length is 14 residues. CDR3 residues: CASSEQWGLDEQFF. CDR3 DNA (partial): TGTGCCAGCAGTGAACAGTGGGGCCTGGATGAG.

This clone has at least ten counts. Sequencing ends 3 residues short of the CDR3 end; the germline J gene provides the rest. This chain uses TRBV18 with TRBJ2-3; 7 bases line up with TRBD1. CDR3 length: 17 residues. Trimming at V came to 3 bases and at J to 1 base, leaving 10 bases not matched to a gene. Looked up from germline, CDR1 is KGHSH and CDR2 is LQKENI. The part of the CDR3 DNA that was read is TGTGCCAGCTCACCTAACAGGGGACCCTCCCGCACAGATACG. Protein product: CASSPNRGPSRTDT. The full-length CDR3 reads as CASSPNRGPSRTDTQYF.

This clone was picked up many times. The sequenced fragment ends 3 residues before the CDR3 boundary, so the rest is inferred from the germline J gene. V usage is TRBV5-1 and J usage is TRBJ2-2, with 8 bases identical to TRBD1. Looked up from germline, CDR1 is SGHRS and CDR2 is YFSETQ. The CDR3 extends over 14 amino acids. V was clipped by 4 bases and J by 4 bases; unmatched bases: 3. Incomplete CDR3 DNA: TGCGCCAGCAGCGGGGACAGGAGCACCGGGGAG. It codes for CASSGDRSTGE. In full, the CDR3 is CASSGDRSTGELFF.

This clone was counted ten times or more. The CDR3: CAWSVGAGGGGKLFF. The sequenced CDR3 bases are TGTGCCTGGAGTGTAGGGGCAGGGGGCGGGGGAAAA. The chain couples TRBV30 to TRBJ1-4; 8 nucleotides align to TRBD1. The missing CDR3 end, 3 residues past where the read stops, is filled in from the germline J gene. V lost 0 bases, J lost 10 bases, and 10 bases stayed unmatched. The CDR3 consists of 15 residues. Germline V gene sequence: CDR1 GTSNPN, CDR2 SVGIG (reference sequence).

This clone has ten or more counts. The CDR3 is cut off 3 residues early in the read; its end comes from the germline J gene. This chain connects TRBV5-1 to TRBJ2-3; 9 bases map to TRBD1. With 3 bases clipped from V and 4 bases from J, the junction kept 6 bases outside the gene matches. The CDR3 loop spans 15 amino acids. Per the germline V gene, CDR1 is SGHRS and CDR2 is YFSETQ. The sequenced part of the CDR3 DNA is TGCGCCAGCAGCTCATCGGGACAGGGCTCAGATACG. Translation: CASSSSGQGSDT. The entire CDR3 is CASSSSGQGSDTQYF.

This clone was counted ten times or more. The read stops 3 residues short of the end of the CDR3; the missing end is completed from the germline J gene. The V gene is TRBV20-1, the J gene TRBJ2-1, with 7 bases that match TRBD2. CDR1 and CDR2 (germline): DFQATT, SNEGSKA (reference sequence). The CDR3 sequence is 15 residues long. With 3 bases clipped from V and 0 bases from J, the junction kept 5 bases outside the gene matches. This CDR3 reads CSASERGRSYNEQFF. CDR3 bases read: TGCAGTGCTAGCGAGCGGGGCCGCTCCTACAATGAG.

This clone was found many times. The CDR3 extends 3 residues past the end of the read, so its final part is completed from the germline J gene. V usage is TRBV29-1 and J usage is TRBJ2-7; D not certain. Germline-derived CDR1 and CDR2 are SQVTM and ANQGSEA. V lost 6 bases and J 4 bases, leaving 10 bases between the germline ends. The CDR3 contains 11 residues. Here the CDR3 reads CSVAVGYEQYF. Partial CDR3 DNA: TGCAGCGTGGCAGTAGGGTACGAG.

The table lists this clone with a few counts. At one end, the junction sequence differs from germline, possibly due to a read error. The read falls 3 residues short of the CDR3 end, and the missing part is taken from the germline J gene. The chain links TRBV7-2 to TRBJ2-2; D is perhaps TRBD1 (6 bases). CDR1 and CDR2 (germline): SGHTA, FQGNSA. This CDR3 is 14 amino acids long. The CDR3 sequence is CAGSSRTALWELFF. The covered CDR3 bases are TGTGCCGGCAGCTCACGGACAGCCCTGTGGGAG.

This clone appeared many times. The read ends 3 residues early relative to the CDR3; the germline J gene fills the gap. The gene calls are TRBV18 and TRBJ1-2; D is unresolved. The ends were cut back, 2 bases at V and 3 bases at J, with 10 bases in the middle. CDR3 length: 14 amino acids. Germline lookup yields CDR1 KGHSH and CDR2 LQKENI. The part of the CDR3 DNA that was read is TGTGCCAGCTCACCAAACAACCGGGACTATGGC. As protein: CASSPNNRDYG. Given in full, the CDR3 is CASSPNNRDYGYTF.

This clone was picked up many times. Incomplete CDR3 DNA: TGTGCCAGCAGCTTAGGGGGGACAGCGAACACCGGGGAG. Protein product: CASSLGGTANTGE. The entire CDR3 sequence reads CASSLGGTANTGELFF. V usage is TRBV7-6 and J usage is TRBJ2-2, with 7 bases aligning to TRBD1. The read gets to within 3 residues of the CDR3 end, and the germline J gene fills in the rest. The CDR3 runs to 16 residues. The trim removed 1 base at V and 0 bases at J, leaving 2 bases unmatched. Germline V lookup: CDR1 SGHVS, CDR2 FNYEAQ.

About this clone itself: Other DNA sequences from this sample encode an identical CDR3 as well. CDR3: CSAGRLERTAEQYF. The sequenced part of the CDR3 DNA is TGCAGTGCTGGGAGACTAGAAAGGACGGCCGAG. V and J are TRBV20-1 and TRBJ2-7; D is perhaps TRBD2 (6 bases). Read sequence stops 3 residues before the CDR3 end, and the germline J gene provides the missing end. The germline V gene has CDR1 DFQATT and CDR2 SNEGSKA (reference sequence). This CDR3 spans 14 amino acids. Trimming cost V 5 bases and J 6 bases, with 20 bases left between them.

This clone was found many times. The read is 3 residues too short to cover the CDR3 end, so that end is filled in from the germline J gene. The V call is TRBV19, the J call TRBJ1-5; 9 nucleotides align to TRBD1. J was trimmed by 3 bases and V by 7 bases; bases with no gene match: 4. This CDR3 has 14 amino acids. The germline V gene encodes CDR1 LNHDA and CDR2 SQIVND (reference sequence). The sequenced part of the CDR3 DNA is TGTGCCAGTATTAGGACAGGGGTCAATCAGCCC. This gives the protein CASIRTGVNQP. In full, the CDR3 reads CASIRTGVNQPQHF.

This clone was detected ten times or more. The CDR3 goes on 3 residues after the read ends, and that part is filled in from the germline J gene. The V gene is TRBV5-4, the J gene TRBJ1-2; maybe TRBD1 (6 bases). The CDR3 has 15 amino acids. From germline, CDR1 is SGHNT and CDR2 YYREEE (reference sequence). The CDR3 DNA, read in part, is TGTGCCAGCAGCTCGGGTGGGACACCCGGTAGCGAC. As protein: CASSSGGTPGSD. The whole CDR3 is CASSSGGTPGSDYTF.

This clone was recorded many times. Read coverage stops 3 residues before the CDR3 terminus; the germline J gene supplies the remainder. The rearrangement links TRBV5-1 to TRBJ1-2; TRBD1 matches at 8 bases. The V and J ends lost 4 bases and 3 bases, in that order; junction bases with no gene match: 5. The length of the CDR3 is 14 residues. CDR1 SGHRS and CDR2 YFSETQ come from the germline V gene. The DNA read from the CDR3 is TGCGCCAGCAGCGCCCAGGGGGCGGACTATGGC. Encoded protein: CASSAQGADYG. The CDR3 in full is CASSAQGADYGYTF.

This clone showed up many times. The read ends 3 residues shy of where the CDR3 ends; the end is completed using the germline J gene. The V gene is TRBV9, the J gene TRBJ2-3, with D perhaps TRBD2 (5 bases). CDR1 and CDR2 from the germline V gene are SGDLS and YYNGEE. The CDR3 has 14 amino acids. Trimming pared 4 bases from V and 2 bases from J, leaving 11 bases between. CDR3 in amino acids: CASSSDYYTDTQYF. The DNA read from the CDR3 is TGTGCCAGCAGCAGCGACTACTACACAGATACG.